A selection of T cell receptor beta chains follows, all from one sample in a study of control samples from healthy donors and cancer patients. Method: immunoSEQ multiplex PCR; TCRdb's copy keeps in-frame clones and lacks some. Here the sample spans 98,000 or so clones, around 80% being singletons. The material sequenced was blood. All receptors derive from a man between 60 and 75 years old in good health. CDR3s include the opening cysteine and the closing phenylalanine or tryptophan. A D gene is named only where the DNA matches it firmly. Some rows have no size entry. The others give once, few or many, or a class for an expanded clone.

D gene	clone size	V gene	J gene	CDR3 DNA	CDR3 protein
TRBD2	-	TRBV7-8	TRBJ2-2	TGTGCCAGCAGCCCCTTTTCGGGAGGCAGGCCGGGGTCAGCCGGGGAGCTGTTTTTT	CASSPFSGGRPGSAGELFF
-	-	TRBV27	TRBJ1-5	TGTGCCAGCAGTCAACGATGGGACAGCAATCAGCCCCAGCATTTT	CASSQRWDSNQPQHF
-	-	TRBV19	TRBJ1-5	TGTGCCAGTAGGACCGGGACAAACAATCAGCCCCAGCATTTT	CASRTGTNNQPQHF
TRBD1	-	TRBV5-1	TRBJ1-3	TGCGCCAGCAGCGTAGCAGGGGGGAACTCTGGAAACACCATATATTTT	CASSVAGGNSGNTIYF
-	-	TRBV7-6	TRBJ1-2	TGTGCCAGCAGCTTAGAGACAGGAGGGGGGCTGGGGAACTATGGCTACACCTTC	CASSLETGGGLGNYGYTF
TRBD1	-	TRBV5-1	TRBJ2-3	TGCGCCAGCAGCCCAGGGGGCCCCACAGATACGCAGTATTTT	CASSPGGPTDTQYF
TRBD1	-	TRBV29-1	TRBJ2-1	TGCAGCGCTCGACAGGGGTGGAATGAGCAGTTCTTC	CSARQGWNEQFF
-	once	TRBV7-9	TRBJ1-5	TGTGCCAGCAGCCCGGCAGTCAATCAGCCCCAGCATTTT	CASSPAVNQPQHF
-	once	TRBV7-2	TRBJ2-3	TGTGCCAGCAGCCCTAACCCGAGACTCTACATGGAAGATACGCAGTATTTT	CASSPNPRLYMEDTQYF
TRBD2	-	TRBV28	TRBJ2-3	TGTGCCGGGGGAGGGCAAAGCACAGATACGCAGTATTTT	CAGGGQSTDTQYF
-	-	TRBV6-1	TRBJ1-6	TGTGCCAGCAGTGAGATTAGAGACAATTCACCCCTCCACTTT	CASSEIRDNSPLHF
-	-	TRBV6-4	TRBJ2-3	TGTGCCAGCAGCCTTTCGAGTGGCAGCACAGATACGCAGTATTTT	CASSLSSGSTDTQYF
-	-	TRBV9	TRBJ2-5	TGTGCCAGCAGCGTAGACGCCGCGGGGGCCCAAGAGACCCAGTACTTC	CASSVDAAGAQETQYF
-	-	TRBV6-6	TRBJ1-2	TGTGCCAGCAGTCGGGGCGAAGCTAACTATGGCTACACCTTC	CASSRGEANYGYTF
-	-	TRBV19	TRBJ2-3	TGTGCCACAAAAGGCACAGATACGCAGTATTTT	CATKGTDTQYF
-	-	TRBV29-1	TRBJ1-2	TGCAGCGTTGACCCAGTAGGAGGCTACACCTTC	CSVDPVGGYTF